Below, 10 T cell receptor beta chains from the same sample are listed, as sequenced in a study of early T cells in non-severe SARS-CoV-2 infection. Each CDR3 protein is one row after TCRdb ran MiXCR on the 5' RACE reads. The data show roughly 110,000 distinct CDR3 sequences, approximately 10% seen once. The sample taken for sequencing was whole blood. All receptors derive from an adult who was a healthcare worker with PCR-confirmed SARS-CoV-2 infection or an uninfected control (not recorded which).

This clonotype appeared a few times. This chain connects TRBV25-1 to TRBJ2-2; a weak D match, TRBD2 (5 bases). Germline V gene lookup returns CDR1 MGHDK and CDR2 SYGVNS. V gave up 7 bases and J gave up 6 bases, with 9 bases separating them. The CDR3 consists of 12 residues. The CDR3 spells CASTGDSGELFF. The CDR3 coding sequence is TGTGCCAGCACCGGGGATTCCGGGGAGCTGTTTTTT.

This clonotype was detected only a few times. This chain uses TRBV21-1 with TRBJ2-7; the table names TRBD1, a call not compared with the DNA. TRBV21-1 corresponds to a pseudogene. This CDR3 region has 14 residues. The CDR3 is CASSTRDTYYEQYF. The CDR3 DNA reads TGTGCCAGCAGCACCCGGGACACCTACTACGAGCAGTACTTC.

This sequence joins TRBV4-1 and TRBJ2-1, with D possibly TRBD1 on 6 matching bases. V was clipped by 4 bases and J by 2 bases, with 12 bases between them. The CDR3 is 15 amino acids. In germline, CDR1 is MGHRA, CDR2 YSYEKL. CDR3 residues: CASSPTGNPYNEQFF. The CDR3 nucleotides read TGCGCCAGCAGCCCAACAGGGAATCCCTACAATGAGCAGTTCTTC.

This clonotype was recorded a few times. The chain is built from TRBV27 and TRBJ1-2, with D hard to call. The length of the CDR3 is 13 residues. V lost 5 bases to trimming and J lost 12 bases, with 19 bases between them. The germline V gene encodes CDR1 MNHEY and CDR2 SMNVEV (reference sequence). This CDR3 is CASSPTNGQKNTF. The CDR3 region has the DNA TGTGCCAGCAGTCCTACTAACGGGCAGAAGAACACCTTC.

This chain connects TRBV20-1 to TRBJ2-1, with TRBD2 matching over 8 bases. Germline CDR1 reads DFQATT; CDR2 reads SNEGSKA (reference sequence). The CDR3 length is 15 residues. The ends lost 3 bases at V and 1 base at J; junction bases unmatched: 5. CDR3 bases: TGCAGTGCTAGCGGGAGGGCCGATTCCTACAATGAGCAGTTCTTC. As protein: CSASGRADSYNEQFF.

The chain carries TRBV15 and TRBJ1-1; D is perhaps TRBD1 (5 bases). The ends were cut back, 2 bases at V and 7 bases at J, with 14 bases in the middle. The CDR3 loop spans 14 amino acids. Germline-derived CDR1 and CDR2 are LNHNV and YYDKDF (reference sequence). Written as DNA, the CDR3 is TGTGCCACCAGCAGATCCGGGGCCGATGGTGAAGCTTTCTTT. Translating gives CATSRSGADGEAFF.

This clonotype was picked up many times. The V call is TRBV20-1, the J call TRBJ2-7, with TRBD1 matching 7 bases. CDR1 DFQATT and CDR2 SNEGSKA come from the germline V gene (reference sequence). There are 13 residues in the CDR3. V shed 4 bases and J 2 bases; nucleotides not matched to a gene: 5. CDR3 nucleotide sequence: TGCAGTGCTATGGGACAGAGTCCCTACGAGCAGTACTTC. Its translation: CSAMGQSPYEQYF.

There are many counts of this clonotype. DNA of the CDR3: TGTGCCAGCAGCTTTGGGGCGGGAGGGAGCACAGATACGCAGTATTTT. Its translation is CASSFGAGGSTDTQYF. V usage is TRBV5-4 and J usage is TRBJ2-3, with 9 bases aligning to TRBD2. The CDR3 is 16 amino acids. The V gene's germline CDR1 is SGHNT and CDR2 YYREEE (reference sequence). Losses at the gene ends were 2 bases for V and 0 bases for J; bases not matched to a gene: 4.

In its sample, this clonotype was seen many times. The genes are TRBV7-9 and TRBJ1-4; TRBD1 is a possible D gene (5 bases). CDR1 and CDR2 (germline): SEHNR, FQNEAQ (reference sequence). V lost 4 bases and J lost 12, with 12 bases in between. This CDR3 region has 12 residues. CDR3 residues: CASSSSGMELFF. Written as DNA, the CDR3 is TGTGCCAGCAGCTCCTCAGGGATGGAACTGTTTTTT.

This clonotype has a handful of counts. The chain uses TRBV7-8 and TRBJ2-3; D gene unclear. Trimming cost V 5 bases and J 2 bases, with 17 bases left between them. From germline, CDR1 is SGHVS and CDR2 FQNEAQ. This CDR3 comprises 16 residues. DNA of the CDR3: TGTGCCAGCAGCATCAGACTGTGGGCCGTCACAGATACGCAGTATTTT. This gives the protein CASSIRLWAVTDTQYF.